These 5 T cell receptor beta chains were all obtained from the same sample, sequenced in a study of blood T cell repertoires in COVID-19. Assay: immunoSEQ multiplex PCR; the TCRdb copy retains only in-frame clones and omits some. Of around 91,000 clones listed, 70% to 80% were seen once; the top ten hold less than 20%. Sequencing was carried out using peripheral blood. The origin of the receptors is a woman aged 80 or older with active or convalescent COVID-19.

This chain joins TRBV21-1 and TRBJ1-4; TRBD1, the D gene given by the table, was not confirmed from the DNA. TRBV21-1 is shown as a pseudogene. The CDR3 runs 17 residues. CDR3 sequence reads: CASSPTRGWLTNEKLFF. CDR3 DNA sequence: TGTGCCAGCAGCCCCACAAGGGGTTGGTTGACTAATGAAAAACTGTTTTTT.

The V call is TRBV19, the J call TRBJ2-1; 7 nucleotides match TRBD2. The germline V gene has CDR1 LNHDA and CDR2 SQIVND (reference sequence). The CDR3 totals 15 residues. With 5 bases clipped from V and 0 bases from J, the junction kept 4 bases outside the gene matches. CDR3 DNA: TGTGCCAGTAGTCCTAGCGGAAGCTCCTACAATGAGCAGTTCTTC. This codes for CASSPSGSSYNEQFF.

V gene TRBV7-2 combines with J gene TRBJ1-1, with 9 bases aligning to TRBD1. Germline V CDR1 and CDR2: SGHTA, FQGNSA. After removal of 3 bases from V and 3 bases from J, the junction contained 5 bases not matched to a gene. The CDR3 consists of 15 residues. The CDR3 DNA reads as TGTGCCAGCAGCTTTCGGACAGGGGTGGACACTGAAGCTTTCTTT. Translated, it gives CASSFRTGVDTEAFF.

V and J are TRBV4-2 and TRBJ2-1; 15 nucleotides agree with TRBD2. The germline CDR1 and CDR2 sequences are LGHNA and YNFKEQ. The CDR3 length is 16 residues. V was pared by 1 base and J by 8 bases, with 3 bases of the junction left unmatched. The CDR3, as DNA: TGTGCCAGCAGCCAAGGGACTAGCGGGAGGGAGGATGAGCAGTTCTTC. This sequence encodes CASSQGTSGREDEQFF.

This clone was seen at least ten times. The rearrangement links TRBV6-2 or TRBV6-3 to TRBJ1-4, with a tentative D call TRBD1 (5 bases). From germline, CDR1 is MNHEY and CDR2 SVGEGT. V lost 0 bases to trimming and J lost 3 bases, with 17 bases between them. The CDR3 extends over 18 amino acids. The CDR3 spells CASSYSESGEGANEKLFF. Written as DNA, the CDR3 is TGTGCCAGCAGTTACTCGGAATCGGGGGAGGGTGCTAATGAAAAACTGTTTTTT.